Shown below are 20 T cell receptor beta chains from a single sample sequenced in a study of IL-17A CD8 T cells in psoriatic arthritis synovium. Sequenced by immunoSEQ multiplex PCR; TCRdb stores in-frame clones only, minus some. The sample has 1,400 or so clones, about two thirds seen once; the top ten hold 13% to 15%. IL-17A and IFNgamma secretion assays labeled CD3+ T cells stimulated about 1.6 hours with PMA and ionomycin. Psoriatic arthritis patients had synovial fluid drawn from joints that were actively inflamed. Sequencing was performed on IL-17A+ (IFN-gamma+/-) memory CD8+ T cells from synovial fluid. Noted subset: IL-17A+IFNgamma+/- memory CD8+ (Tc17) cells. The origin of the receptors is a human donor with psoriatic arthritis.

This chain joins TRBV6-1 and TRBJ2-3, with 7 positions matching TRBD1. Germline V gene lookup returns CDR1 MNHNS and CDR2 SASEGT. V trimming: 2 bases; J trimming: 2 bases; junction bases outside the gene matches: 4. CDR3 length equals 15 residues. CDR3 sequence: CASSENKGATDTQYF. The CDR3 DNA reads as TGTGCCAGCAGTGAAAACAAGGGGGCCACAGATACGCAGTATTTT.

This chain links TRBV27 with TRBJ2-7, with TRBD1 identical over 8 bases. Germline CDR1 is MNHEY and CDR2 is SMNVEV (reference sequence). V was clipped by 3 bases and J by 2 bases; unmatched bases: 6. CDR3 size: 15 residues. CDR3 DNA: TGTGCCAGCAGTTTGACGACAGGGGATACCTACGAGCAGTACTTC. Its protein is CASSLTTGDTYEQYF.

The V gene is TRBV11-1, the J gene TRBJ1-1; D is possibly TRBD1 (5 bases). Trimming removed 5 bases at V and 1 base at J, with 11 bases between. Germline V gives CDR1 SGHAT, CDR2 FQDESV (reference sequence). The CDR3 has 14 residues. CDR3 DNA: TGTGCCAGCAGCCTCGACAGATGGAACACTGAAGCTTTCTTT. Translated: CASSLDRWNTEAFF.

CDR3 sequence: CASKLSGQGTNEQFF. CDR3 DNA sequence: TGCGCCAGCAAACTCTCCGGACAGGGCACCAATGAGCAGTTCTTC. V gene TRBV4-1 combines with J gene TRBJ2-1; TRBD1 aligns across 8 bases. Germline values: CDR1 MGHRA, CDR2 YSYEKL. This CDR3 comprises 15 residues. V shed 7 bases and J 6 bases; nucleotides not matched to a gene: 11.

This clone was seen only a few times. The rearrangement joins TRBV19 to TRBJ1-1; no firm D call. The CDR3 contains 13 residues. V lost 3 bases to trimming and J lost 4 bases, with 9 bases between them. Germline assignment: CDR1 LNHDA and CDR2 SQIVND (reference sequence). The CDR3, as DNA: TGTGCCAGTAGTATTCCTGGCCCCACTGAAGCTTTCTTT. It specifies CASSIPGPTEAFF.

This clone has a single count. The rearrangement links TRBV6-4 to TRBJ2-5; D gene uncertain. The CDR3 has 13 amino acids. Trimming removed 2 bases from V and 2 bases from J, with 6 bases in between. Germline CDR1 MRHNA, CDR2 SNTAGT. CDR3 in amino acids: CASSDLCQETQYF. The CDR3 region has the DNA TGTGCCAGCAGTGACCTTTGTCAAGAGACCCAGTACTTC.

The V and J genes are TRBV10-1 and TRBJ1-1; D gene ambiguous. CDR3 length: 13 residues. The V and J ends lost 2 bases and 6 bases respectively, with 10 bases between them. CDR1 and CDR2 (germline): WNHNN, SYGVQD (reference sequence). CDR3 sequence (DNA): TGCGCCAGCAGTGAGCGGGGAACCGCTGAAGCTTTCTTT. Its translation is CASSERGTAEAFF.

The chain links TRBV6-1 to TRBJ1-6; D is unresolved. The CDR3 runs 15 residues. Germline V gene data show CDR1 as MNHNS and CDR2 as SASEGT. The V end lost 2 bases, the J end lost 13 bases, and 18 bases lay between the germline ends. The CDR3 region has the DNA TGTGCCAGCAGTGAAAACTGGCCCTCGAGTACTCCCCTCCACTTT. Protein sequence: CASSENWPSSTPLHF.

The V call is TRBV7-9, the J call TRBJ1-2; D call uncertain. V lost 5 bases to trimming and J lost 3 bases, with 4 bases between them. The length of the CDR3 is 11 residues. Germline lookup yields CDR1 SEHNR and CDR2 FQNEAQ (reference sequence). The CDR3 coding sequence is TGTGCCAGCAGCATCGACTATGGCTACACCTTC. This gives the protein CASSIDYGYTF. Full variable domain (missing parts from reference TRBV7-9 and TRBJ1-2): DTGVSQNPRHKITKRGQNVTFRCDPISEHNRLYWYRQTLGQGPEFLTYFQNEAQLEKSRLLSDRFSAERPKGSFSTLEIQRTEQGDSAMYLCASSIDYGYTFGSGTRLTVV.

The rearrangement links TRBV6-9 to TRBJ1-5, with a tentative D call TRBD1 (5 bases). Looked up from germline, CDR1 is MNHGY and CDR2 is SVAAGI. The CDR3 totals 13 residues. Deletions cut 8 bases from V and 4 bases from J, with 12 bases between. The CDR3 reads CASGGGMNQPQHF. Written as DNA, the CDR3 is TGTGCCAGCGGGGGAGGAATGAATCAGCCCCAGCATTTT.

The chain employs TRBV7-9 and TRBJ1-4; D ambiguous. The germline V and J ends were trimmed by 1 base and 6 bases, with 18 bases remaining between them. This CDR3 is 17 amino acids long. CDR1 is SEHNR and CDR2 is FQNEAQ in the germline V gene (reference sequence). Here the CDR3 DNA reads TGTGCCAGCAGCTTAGAAGGCTCTGACGCGGGATATGAAAAACTGTTTTTT. Its translation: CASSLEGSDAGYEKLFF.

This clone was detected only a few times. This rearrangement joins TRBV2 to TRBJ1-5; a possible D gene is TRBD1 (6 bases). Germline V gives CDR1 SNHLY, CDR2 FYNNEI. V was cut by 3 bases and J by 6 bases, with 15 bases left in between. The CDR3 has 15 amino acids. CDR3 sequence (DNA): TGTGCCAGCAGTGACATCGGGGGCGTCGGTCAGCCCCAGCATTTT. This codes for CASSDIGGVGQPQHF.

The chain recombines TRBV7-9 with TRBJ2-3; 14 nucleotides agree with TRBD2. After removal of 3 bases from V and 4 bases from J, the junction contained 6 bases not matched to a gene. Germline values: CDR1 SEHNR, CDR2 FQNEAQ (reference sequence). This CDR3 spans 17 amino acids. The CDR3, as DNA: TGTGCCAGCAGCTTGGGACTAGCGGGGGCCCCCCCAGATACGCAGTATTTT. The encoded protein is CASSLGLAGAPPDTQYF. The whole variable domain, filled in from reference TRBV7-9 and TRBJ2-3, reads DTGVSQNPRHKITKRGQNVTFRCDPISEHNRLYWYRQTLGQGPEFLTYFQNEAQLEKSRLLSDRFSAERPKGSFSTLEIQRTEQGDSAMYLCASSLGLAGAPPDTQYFGPGTRLTVL.

This clone was counted a few times. The rearrangement uses TRBV4-1 and TRBJ2-7, with 8 bases aligning to TRBD1. The ends lost 3 bases at V and 2 bases at J; junction bases unmatched: 6. The CDR3 has 15 amino acids. From germline, CDR1 is MGHRA and CDR2 YSYEKL. In DNA form, the CDR3 reads TGCGCCAGCAGCCAGCTGGTCAGGGGGCCCTACGAGCAGTACTTC. As protein: CASSQLVRGPYEQYF.

The chain uses TRBV5-1 and TRBJ1-4; D possibly corresponds to TRBD1 (5 bases). Germline assignment: CDR1 SGHRS and CDR2 YFSETQ. Trimming removed 4 bases from V and 2 bases from J, with 15 bases in between. The length of the CDR3 is 16 residues. The chain's CDR3 is CASSALPGNTNEKLFF. The CDR3 DNA follows: TGCGCCAGCAGCGCGTTGCCAGGGAATACTAATGAAAAACTGTTTTTT.

V gene TRBV7-4 combines with J gene TRBJ2-5; D is perhaps TRBD1 (5 bases). The CDR3 extends over 15 amino acids. V was pared by 1 base and J by 2 bases, with 11 bases between. Germline V gene lookup returns CDR1 SGHVT and CDR2 SQSDAQ. The CDR3 DNA follows: TGTGCCAGCAGCTTAGTCGGCAGGGCTCAAGAGACCCAGTACTTC. It translates to CASSLVGRAQETQYF.

V usage is TRBV7-9 and J usage is TRBJ2-3; D unresolved. The CDR3 is 14 amino acids. CDR1 and CDR2 (germline): SEHNR, FQNEAQ (reference sequence). The V end was cut by 7 bases, the J end by 7 bases, with 18 bases between. CDR3 sequence (DNA): TGTGCCAGCACTCCGGGCCTCACCGTGAATACGCAGTATTTT. Amino acid sequence: CASTPGLTVNTQYF.

The chain joins TRBV10-3 to TRBJ1-1; D is undetermined. There are 11 residues in the CDR3. Germline V lookup: CDR1 ENHRY, CDR2 SYGVKD. CDR3: CAIEMNTEAFF. The CDR3 DNA reads TGTGCAATTGAGATGAACACTGAAGCTTTCTTT.

The CDR3 is CASSSGTAQFYEQYF. DNA of the CDR3: TGTGCCAGCAGCTCCGGGACAGCGCAGTTCTACGAGCAGTACTTC. The rearrangement uses TRBV7-9 and TRBJ2-7, with 7 bases identical to TRBD1. Germline assignment: CDR1 SEHNR and CDR2 FQNEAQ (reference sequence). The CDR3 length is 15 residues. J gave up 3 bases and V 4 bases, and 9 bases lay outside the gene matches.

The chain has TRBV19 and TRBJ1-5; 7 bases are shared with TRBD1. The CDR3 has 16 residues. The germline CDR1 and CDR2 sequences are LNHDA and SQIVND (reference sequence). Trimming removed 2 bases from V and 1 base from J; junction bases left unmatched: 5. The CDR3 nucleotides are TGTGCCAGTAGTATATTGGCAGGGGGAAGCAATCAGCCCCAGCATTTT. It is translated as CASSILAGGSNQPQHF.